Only a few counts were recorded for the clone carrying this TCR delta chain. TCRdb has a much larger clone's protein, which differs at residue 11 from the translation of this DNA, likely because of a read error; what is shown is the protein translated from the DNA. TCRdb reanalysed the reads via CATT. The repertoire holds about 4,200 delta-chain clones, roughly 14% seen once, with roughly 8.5% in the top ten. This sample was included in a study of gamma-delta chains in newborns, infants, children. About the research overall: Innate gammadelta T cells reportedly expand polyclonally right after birth, driven by microbial exposure, per the title.

This CDR3 is 18 amino acids long. The J segment lost 0 bases and the V segment lost 0 bases, leaving 11 bases of the junction unmatched. From germline, CDR1 is GEAIGNYY and CDR2 EKD. The clonotype comes from a child who was a newborn, infant or young child, either healthy, febrile or measles-vaccinated (not recorded which). The material sequenced was blood. This rearrangement joins TRDV2 to TRDJ1, with TRDD3 matching over 8 bases. The CDR3 here is CACDTVPVLGGYTDKLIF. As DNA, the CDR3 is TGTGCCTGTGACACCGTTCCAGTACTGGGGGGGTACACCGATAAACTCATCTTT.